The 21 T cell receptor beta chains presented below share a single source sample, sequenced in a study of T cells in Graves' hyperthyroidism and ophthalmopathy. Amplification of TCR beta CDR3 regions used RNA as the template. First-round RT-PCR targeting the TCR CDR3 was performed with the HTBI primer set. TCRdb re-called the multiplex PCR reads with MiXCR, one entry per CDR3 protein. The data hold roughly 500,000 distinct CDR3 sequences, with about 15% observed a single time. Sequenced sample: blood. These receptors came from a woman in her 30s with Graves' hyperthyroidism that later progressed to Graves' ophthalmopathy.

This clonotype came up many times. J is TRBJ2-3 and V is TRBV20-1; 12 bases are a match to TRBD2. Germline V gene lookup returns CDR1 DFQATT and CDR2 SNEGSKA (reference sequence). This CDR3 spans 17 amino acids. V dropped 1 base and J dropped 5; count of bases not matched to a gene: 10. The CDR3, as DNA: TGCAGTGCTAGAGTGGTGGCTAGCGGGAGGGCCGTAGATACGCAGTATTTT. This sequence encodes CSARVVASGRAVDTQYF.

The chain is built from TRBV5-4 and TRBJ1-2; D is unresolved. Germline CDR1 and CDR2: SGHNT and YYREEE (reference sequence). V lost 7 bases and J 2 bases, leaving 15 bases between the germline ends. The CDR3 has 14 amino acids. CDR3: CASSFPGSNYGYTF. For the CDR3, the DNA is TGTGCCAGCTCCTTCCCGGGATCCAACTATGGCTACACCTTC.

This clonotype was found many times. The V and J genes are TRBV7-9 and TRBJ2-7, with D possibly being TRBD2 (7 bases). V lost 5 bases to trimming and J lost 0 bases, with 14 bases between them. Germline lookup yields CDR1 SEHNR and CDR2 FQNEAQ (reference sequence). This CDR3 is built from 15 residues. The CDR3: CASSQVGGGSYEQYF. CDR3 nucleotide sequence: TGTGCCAGCAGCCAAGTAGGGGGGGGCTCCTACGAGCAGTACTTC.

This clonotype was detected only a few times. This chain links TRBV28 with TRBJ2-5; unclear D gene. Germline V gives CDR1 MDHEN, CDR2 SYDVKM. The CDR3 loop spans 13 amino acids. V gave up 7 bases and J gave up 7 bases, with 16 bases separating them. As DNA, the CDR3 is TGTGCCAGCACCTGGAGTAGCTCGGCGACCCAGTACTTC. It is translated as CASTWSSSATQYF. Full variable domain (outside the CDR3, taken from reference TRBV28 and TRBJ2-5): DVKVTQSSRYLVKRTGEKVFLECVQDMDHENMFWYRQDPGLGLRLIYFSYDVKMKEKGDIPEGYSVSREKKERFSLILESASTNQTSMYLCASTWSSSATQYFGPGTRLLVL.

The chain is built from TRBV2 and TRBJ1-3; D may be TRBD1 (6 bases). From germline, CDR1 is SNHLY and CDR2 FYNNEI. The CDR3 runs to 14 residues. V was trimmed by 7 bases and J by 2 bases, leaving 12 bases between them. The CDR3 here is CASKQDRPGNTIYF. CDR3 nucleotide sequence: TGTGCCAGCAAACAAGACAGGCCTGGAAACACCATATATTTT. The complete variable domain, with remaining parts taken from reference TRBV2 and TRBJ1-3, reads EPEVTQTPSHQVTQMGQEVILRCVPISNHLYFYWYRQILGQKVEFLVSFYNNEISEKSEIFDDQFSVERPDGSNFTLKIRSTKLEDSAMYFCASKQDRPGNTIYFGEGSWLTVV.

This clonotype was observed at least ten times. The gene calls are TRBV6-1 and TRBJ2-1; D not certain. Germline V lookup: CDR1 MNHNS, CDR2 SASEGT. The V end lost 2 bases, the J end lost 9 bases, and 14 bases lay between the germline ends. The CDR3 has 14 amino acids. The CDR3 bases are TGTGCCAGCAGTGAAAGTTTGGTTAATACTGAGCAGTTCTTC. It codes for CASSESLVNTEQFF.

This clonotype was seen ten or more times. The V and J genes are TRBV20-1 and TRBJ1-4; tentatively, D is TRBD1 (5 bases). V lost 4 bases and J 4 bases, leaving 13 bases between the germline ends. This CDR3 is 14 amino acids long. The germline V gene encodes CDR1 DFQATT and CDR2 SNEGSKA (reference sequence). The CDR3 sequence is CSATGQANNEKLFF. CDR3 in DNA: TGCAGTGCTACAGGGCAGGCTAATAATGAAAAACTGTTTTTT.

The chain couples TRBV19 to TRBJ1-5, with D unclear. Germline V gene data show CDR1 as LNHDA and CDR2 as SQIVND (reference sequence). V was clipped by 3 bases and J by 3 bases, with 9 bases between them. This CDR3 is 14 amino acids long. The CDR3 bases are TGTGCCAGTAGTATCCGGTACAACAATCAGCCCCAGCATTTT. Translation gives CASSIRYNNQPQHF.

This clonotype came up many times. This sequence joins TRBV7-2 and TRBJ2-1, with 7 nucleotides matching TRBD2. Germline V CDR1 and CDR2: SGHTA, FQGNSA. The CDR3 extends over 13 amino acids. V shed 5 bases, J shed 5 bases, and the junction held 3 bases outside the gene matches. CDR3 in DNA: TGTGCCAGCAGCCCGCTAGCGGACAATGAGCAGTTCTTC. Residues: CASSPLADNEQFF. The variable domain in full, completed from reference TRBV7-2 and TRBJ2-1, reads GAGVSQSPSNKVTEKGKDVELRCDPISGHTALYWYRQSLGQGLEFLIYFQGNSAPDKSGLPSDRFSAERTGGSVSTLTIQRTQQEDSAVYLCASSPLADNEQFFGPGTRLTVL.

Ten or more counts support this clonotype. V and J are TRBV5-1 and TRBJ2-3, with a tentative D call TRBD1 (6 bases). Between the trimmed V and J ends, which lost 4 bases and 5 bases, there was a span of 11 bases. The CDR3 loop spans 13 amino acids. Germline V gene lookup returns CDR1 SGHRS and CDR2 YFSETQ. As DNA, the CDR3 is TGCGCCAGCAGCCCAGGGGTGGAAGATACGCAGTATTTT. It yields the protein CASSPGVEDTQYF.

Concerning this clonotype: At one end, the junction sequence differs from germline, possibly due to a read error. The gene calls are TRBV12-3 or TRBV12-4 and TRBJ1-3, with D hard to call. The CDR3 totals 17 residues. CDR3 protein: CAGSLVYRTSSGNTMYF. The CDR3 coding sequence is TGTGCCGGCAGTTTAGTTTACAGAACTAGCTCTGGAAACACCATGTATTTT.

This clonotype was detected ten times or more. V is TRBV30 and J is TRBJ1-5; perhaps TRBD1 as D (6 bases). This CDR3 has 14 amino acids. Germline CDR1 reads GTSNPN; CDR2 reads SVGIG (reference sequence). V gave up 2 bases and J gave up 3 bases, with 11 bases separating them. Written as DNA, the CDR3 is TGTGCCTGGAGTCAGGGGCCTTACAATCAGCCCCAGCATTTT. Translating gives CAWSQGPYNQPQHF.

This clonotype was seen a few times. The V call is TRBV28, the J call TRBJ2-7; D perhaps matches TRBD1 (5 bases). CDR1 MDHEN and CDR2 SYDVKM come from the germline V gene. The ends were cut back, 6 bases at V and 7 bases at J, with 16 bases in the middle. The CDR3 has 13 amino acids. CDR3 sequence reads: CASSQGLGQEQYF. The CDR3 coding sequence is TGTGCCAGCAGCCAAGGATTGGGGCAGGAGCAGTACTTC.

V is TRBV3-1 and J is TRBJ2-7; 8 nucleotides match TRBD1. The V gene end was trimmed by 2 bases and the J gene end by 5 bases; junction bases not matched to a gene: 5. The CDR3 runs to 14 residues. Germline V gene data show CDR1 as LGHDT and CDR2 as YNNKEL (reference sequence). The CDR3 is CASSQPGQVHEQYF. Here the CDR3 DNA reads TGTGCCAGCAGCCAACCGGGACAGGTCCACGAGCAGTACTTC.

This clonotype was counted at least ten times. The germline gene is not matched at one end of the junction; a read error may be the cause. This chain joins TRBV4-1 and TRBJ2-5, with D unresolved. The CDR3 is 12 residues long. The germline CDR1 and CDR2 sequences are MGHRA and YSYEKL. Written as DNA, the CDR3 is TGTGCCAGCAGCCAAGATTTGGAGACCCAGTACTTC. Its translation: CASSQDLETQYF.

The chain is built from TRBV5-8 and TRBJ2-2; tentatively, D is TRBD1 (5 bases). Trimming cost V 4 bases and J 0 bases, with 10 bases left between them. Germline CDR1 and CDR2: SGHTS and YDEGEE. CDR3 length: 15 residues. The CDR3 loop reads CASSADSANTGELFF. The CDR3 nucleotides read TGTGCCAGCAGCGCCGACAGTGCGAACACCGGGGAGCTGTTTTTT.

This clonotype was seen ten or more times. V gene TRBV20-1 combines with J gene TRBJ2-7; TRBD2 matches at 12 bases. This CDR3 region has 15 residues. Germline values: CDR1 DFQATT, CDR2 SNEGSKA (reference sequence). J lost 0 bases, V lost 2 bases, and 2 bases had no gene match. The CDR3 region has the DNA TGCAGTGCTAGACTGACTAGCGGGGGCTCCTACGAGCAGTACTTC. Residues: CSARLTSGGSYEQYF.

The V call is TRBV2, the J call TRBJ2-1, with D perhaps matching TRBD2 (6 bases). This CDR3 has 16 residues. Germline V CDR1 and CDR2: SNHLY, FYNNEI. The germline V and J ends were trimmed by 6 bases and 4 bases, with 19 bases remaining between them. CDR3 DNA sequence: TGTGCCAGCAGGGGAAGGGAGGTTAGCCCTTACAATGAGCAGTTCTTC. It specifies CASRGREVSPYNEQFF.

The chain couples TRBV19 to TRBJ1-2; tentatively, D is TRBD1 (5 bases). The CDR3 extends over 15 amino acids. Trimming removed 10 bases at V and 3 bases at J, with 21 bases between. Germline values: CDR1 LNHDA, CDR2 SQIVND (reference sequence). CDR3 DNA: TGTGCCACCCAAGGTGGGGTGGGACGGCACTATGGCTACACCTTC. This codes for CATQGGVGRHYGYTF.

Only one count was recorded for this clonotype. V and J are TRBV7-3 and TRBJ2-5; 7 bases are a match to TRBD2. The germline gives CDR1 SGHTA, CDR2 FQGTGA. The CDR3 runs 15 residues. With V trimmed by 3 bases and J by 1 base, 5 bases remained unmatched. CDR3 nucleotides: TGTGCCAGCAGCTTGCTTAGCGGGCCCCAAGAGACCCAGTACTTC. It yields the protein CASSLLSGPQETQYF.

This clonotype was seen ten or more times. This sequence joins TRBV7-3 and TRBJ2-1, with 7 bases aligning to TRBD1. The trim removed 5 bases at V and 4 bases at J, leaving 5 bases unmatched. The CDR3 has 14 amino acids. In germline, CDR1 is SGHTA, CDR2 FQGTGA. DNA of the CDR3: TGTGCCAGCAGCCCCGGACAGGATTACAATGAGCAGTTCTTC. Residues: CASSPGQDYNEQFF.